These 18 T cell receptor beta chains came from one sample sequenced in a study of blood T cell repertoires in COVID-19. Assay: immunoSEQ multiplex PCR; the TCRdb copy retains only in-frame clones and omits some. The repertoire consists of 200,000 to 250,000 clones, with roughly nine tenths occurring once and the leading ten covering roughly 3.2%. Material for sequencing was PBMCs or T cells enriched from blood (not recorded which). These TCRs come from a woman aged 50 to 65 in a cohort exposed to, infected with or recovered from COVID-19 (not recorded which).

This clone came up a few times. The chain uses TRBV18 and TRBJ1-4; 9 nucleotides line up with TRBD1. J gave up 8 bases and V 4 bases, and 8 bases lay outside the gene matches. CDR3 size: 15 residues. The germline CDR1 and CDR2 sequences are KGHSH and LQKENI. The CDR3 here is CASSLWGTGSEKLFF. In nucleotides, the CDR3 is TGTGCCAGCTCACTTTGGGGGACAGGGAGCGAAAAACTGTTTTTT.

The chain links TRBV19 to TRBJ2-3, with D possibly TRBD1 on 5 matching bases. This CDR3 spans 14 amino acids. Germline V lookup: CDR1 LNHDA, CDR2 SQIVND (reference sequence). V lost 4 bases and J 0 bases, leaving 8 bases between the germline ends. The CDR3 nucleotides are TGTGCCAGTAGTAAGGGGTCTAGCACAGATACGCAGTATTTT. This encodes CASSKGSSTDTQYF.

The chain uses TRBV7-6 and TRBJ1-3, with D unresolved. V lost 0 bases and J 4 bases, leaving 10 bases between the germline ends. Germline-derived CDR1 and CDR2 are SGHVS and FNYEAQ. The CDR3 is 15 amino acids. The CDR3 sequence is CASSLAEAEGNTIYF. CDR3 in DNA: TGTGCCAGCAGCTTAGCGGAGGCAGAGGGAAACACCATATATTTT.

The gene calls are TRBV7-2 and TRBJ2-3; 8 nucleotides match TRBD2. The length of the CDR3 is 18 residues. Losses at the gene ends were 2 bases for V and 1 base for J; bases not matched to a gene: 11. Per the germline V gene, CDR1 is SGHTA and CDR2 is FQGNSA. CDR3 sequence: CASSLTSPGRGGTDTQYF. The CDR3 region has the DNA TGTGCCAGCAGCTTAACATCCCCGGGGCGGGGGGGCACAGATACGCAGTATTTT.

The chain recombines TRBV29-1 with TRBJ2-7, with D possibly matching TRBD2 (6 bases). V was clipped by 7 bases and J by 5 bases, with 21 bases between them. Germline assignment: CDR1 SQVTM and CDR2 ANQGSEA. This CDR3 has 14 residues. The chain's CDR3 is CSAVLTETRNEQYF. The DNA of the CDR3 is TGCAGCGCCGTCCTGACAGAGACTAGGAACGAGCAGTACTTC.

The chain is built from TRBV5-1 and TRBJ1-6; D possibly corresponds to TRBD1 (6 bases). The V end was cut by 7 bases, the J end by 6 bases, with 14 bases between. The CDR3 sequence is 14 residues long. Germline V lookup: CDR1 SGHRS, CDR2 YFSETQ. CDR3 DNA sequence: TGCGCCAGCGCCACAGGGATCGTTAATTCACCCCTCCACTTT. Translated, it gives CASATGIVNSPLHF.

V usage is TRBV6-2 or TRBV6-3 and J usage is TRBJ1-5; TRBD1 is a possible D gene (5 bases). V was clipped by 4 bases and J by 4 bases, with 17 bases between them. There are 16 residues in the CDR3. CDR1 and CDR2 (germline): MNHEY, SVGEGT. The CDR3 DNA is TGTGCCAGCAGTTTTCGCTCAGGGTCCAAAAATCAGCCCCAGCATTTT. Its translation: CASSFRSGSKNQPQHF.

The chain recombines TRBV5-6 with TRBJ1-2; 9 bases fit TRBD1. The length of the CDR3 is 13 residues. Per the germline V gene, CDR1 is SGHDT and CDR2 is YYEEEE. Trimming took 4 bases from V and 7 from J; bases not matched to a gene: 5. The CDR3 spells CASSLRDRVGYTF. Here the CDR3 DNA reads TGTGCCAGCAGCCTCCGGGACAGGGTTGGCTACACCTTC. The variable domain in full, with the rest retrieved from reference TRBV5-6 and TRBJ1-2, is DAGVTQSPTHLIKTRGQQVTLRCSPKSGHDTVSWYQQALGQGPQFIFQYYEEEERQRGNFPDRFSGHQFPNYSSELNVNALLLGDSALYLCASSLRDRVGYTFGSGTRLTVV.

This chain joins TRBV7-2 and TRBJ1-2; 9 bases are a match to TRBD1. This CDR3 contains 15 residues. CDR1 is SGHTA and CDR2 is FQGNSA in the germline V gene. The ends lost 8 bases at V and 5 bases at J; junction bases unmatched: 12. CDR3 region: CASRSGTGGLYGYTF. The CDR3 region has the DNA TGTGCCAGCCGCTCTGGAACAGGGGGCTTATATGGCTACACCTTC.

The chain carries TRBV7-9 and TRBJ2-1, with D possibly TRBD1 on 6 matching bases. Trimming stripped 10 bases from V and 0 bases from J, with 25 bases between. The germline CDR1 and CDR2 sequences are SEHNR and FQNEAQ (reference sequence). The CDR3 is 18 residues long. DNA for the CDR3: TGTGCCATCTTACTGGGGGCACGATCAGGGAGCTCCTACAATGAGCAGTTCTTC. Its translation is CAILLGARSGSSYNEQFF.

The chain is built from TRBV19 and TRBJ2-1; 9 positions match TRBD2. Germline V lookup: CDR1 LNHDA, CDR2 SQIVND (reference sequence). This CDR3 has 15 amino acids. Losses at the gene ends were 1 base for V and 6 bases for J; bases not matched to a gene: 4. Here the CDR3 DNA reads TGTGCCAGTAGTATAGGGACTAGCGTCCCCAATGAGCAGTTCTTC. Its protein is CASSIGTSVPNEQFF.

V usage is TRBV5-1 and J usage is TRBJ1-6; TRBD1 aligns across 8 bases. This CDR3 is built from 14 residues. V shed 3 bases, J shed 6 bases, and the junction held 2 bases outside the gene matches. Germline values: CDR1 SGHRS, CDR2 YFSETQ. This chain's CDR3 is CASSWTGPNSPLHF. The CDR3 region has the DNA TGCGCCAGCAGCTGGACAGGGCCTAATTCACCCCTCCACTTT.

This sequence joins TRBV19 and TRBJ2-1, with 9 bases fitting TRBD1. Trimming took 7 bases from V and 4 from J; bases not matched to a gene: 8. The CDR3 consists of 15 residues. CDR1 LNHDA and CDR2 SQIVND come from the germline V gene (reference sequence). The CDR3 nucleotides read TGTGCCAGTACTCACCGGGACAGGGTATACAATGAGCAGTTCTTC. Translation: CASTHRDRVYNEQFF.

This clone has a single count. The genes are TRBV7-2 and TRBJ1-6; no firm D call. CDR1 SGHTA and CDR2 FQGNSA come from the germline V gene. Trimming cost V 1 base and J 10 bases, with 8 bases left between them. This CDR3 comprises 13 residues. DNA for the CDR3: TGTGCCAGCAGCTTAGTACTGATCTCACCCCTCCACTTT. Encoded protein: CASSLVLISPLHF.

The chain has TRBV9 and TRBJ1-2, with TRBD1 as a possible D gene (5 bases). In germline, CDR1 is SGDLS, CDR2 YYNGEE. The V and J ends lost 0 bases and 5 bases respectively, with 17 bases between them. The CDR3 spans 16 residues. CDR3 amino acids: CASSVGGGGGRYGYTF. The CDR3 DNA reads TGTGCCAGCAGCGTAGGAGGCGGGGGGGGAAGGTATGGCTACACCTTC. The complete variable domain, with remaining parts taken from reference TRBV9 and TRBJ1-2, reads DSGVTQTPKHLITATGQRVTLRCSPRSGDLSVYWYQQSLDQGLQFLIQYYNGEERAKGNILERFSAQQFPDLHSELNLSSLELGDSALYFCASSVGGGGGRYGYTFGSGTRLTVV.

Note on this clone: Other DNA sequences in the same sample also yield this CDR3. This rearrangement joins TRBV5-1 to TRBJ1-2, with D maybe TRBD1 (5 bases). CDR3 length equals 13 residues. Per germline, CDR1 SGHRS and CDR2 YFSETQ. V was clipped by 0 bases and J by 8 bases, with 11 bases between them. The CDR3 spells CASSLGQGSGYTF. The DNA of the CDR3 is TGCGCCAGCAGCTTGGGGCAGGGCAGCGGCTACACCTTC.

The chain links TRBV7-2 to TRBJ1-5; unclear D gene. This CDR3 has 15 amino acids. Trimming removed 5 bases from V and 4 bases from J, with 15 bases in between. Looked up from germline, CDR1 is SGHTA and CDR2 is FQGNSA. The CDR3 loop reads CASSSHSPGNQPQHF. The CDR3 coding sequence is TGTGCCAGCAGCAGCCATAGTCCGGGAAATCAGCCCCAGCATTTT.

This chain links TRBV4-3 with TRBJ1-6; weak D call: TRBD1 (5 bases). This CDR3 is 18 amino acids long. Germline CDR1 and CDR2: LGHNA and YSLEER. V was shortened by 0 bases and J by 6 bases, with 18 bases between the two germline ends. Here the CDR3 DNA reads TGCGCCAGCAGCCAAGAACCATCGATTGGGGCCTTTAATTCACCCCTCCACTTT. This gives the protein CASSQEPSIGAFNSPLHF.